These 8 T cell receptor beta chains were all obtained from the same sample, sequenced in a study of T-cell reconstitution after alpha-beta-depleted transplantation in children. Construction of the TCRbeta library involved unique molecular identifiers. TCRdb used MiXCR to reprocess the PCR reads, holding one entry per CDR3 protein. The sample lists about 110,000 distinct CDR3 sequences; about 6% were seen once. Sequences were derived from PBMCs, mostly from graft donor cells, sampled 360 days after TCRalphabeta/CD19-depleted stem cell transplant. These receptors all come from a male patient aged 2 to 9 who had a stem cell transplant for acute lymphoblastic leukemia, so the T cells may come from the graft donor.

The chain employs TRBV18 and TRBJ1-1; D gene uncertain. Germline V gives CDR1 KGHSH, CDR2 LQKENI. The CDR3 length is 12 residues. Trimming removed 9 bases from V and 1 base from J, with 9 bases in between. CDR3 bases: TGTGCCAGTCGCCATGGGAACACTGAAGCTTTCTTT. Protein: CASRHGNTEAFF.

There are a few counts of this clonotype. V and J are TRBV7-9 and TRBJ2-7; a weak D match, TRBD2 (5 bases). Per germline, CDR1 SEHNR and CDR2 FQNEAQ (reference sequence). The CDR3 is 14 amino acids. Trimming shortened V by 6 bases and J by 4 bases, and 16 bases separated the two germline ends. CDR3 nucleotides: TGTGCCAGCAGTTCACGGGGTGCGCGGTACGAGCAGTACTTC. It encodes CASSSRGARYEQYF.

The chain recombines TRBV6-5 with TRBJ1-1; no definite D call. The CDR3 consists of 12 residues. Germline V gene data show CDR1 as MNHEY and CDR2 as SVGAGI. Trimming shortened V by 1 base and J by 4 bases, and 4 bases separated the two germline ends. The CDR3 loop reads CASSYYVTEAFF. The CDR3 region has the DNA TGTGCCAGCAGTTACTACGTCACTGAAGCTTTCTTT.

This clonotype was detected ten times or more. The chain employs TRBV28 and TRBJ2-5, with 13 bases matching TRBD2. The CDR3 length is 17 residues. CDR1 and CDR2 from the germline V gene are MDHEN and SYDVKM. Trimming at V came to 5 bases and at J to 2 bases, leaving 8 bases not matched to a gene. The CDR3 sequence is CASSPGLAGIRQETQYF. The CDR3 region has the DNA TGTGCCAGCAGTCCGGGACTAGCGGGGATCAGGCAAGAGACCCAGTACTTC.

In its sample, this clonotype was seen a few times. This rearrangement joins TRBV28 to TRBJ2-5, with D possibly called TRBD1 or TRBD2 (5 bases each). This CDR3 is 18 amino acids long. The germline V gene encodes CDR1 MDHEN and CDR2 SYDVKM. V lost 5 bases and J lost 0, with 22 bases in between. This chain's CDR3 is CASSLPGLAGVYQETQYF. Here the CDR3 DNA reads TGTGCCAGCAGTCTCCCGGGGCTAGCTGGGGTATACCAAGAGACCCAGTACTTC.

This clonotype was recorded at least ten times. The DNA for the CDR3 is TGTGCCAGCAGCCCTGGGACGTTCAGCACAGATACGCAGTATTTT. Translating it yields CASSPGTFSTDTQYF. The chain employs TRBV14 and TRBJ2-3; D tentatively fits TRBD1 or TRBD2 (5 bases each). Deletions cut 4 bases from V and 0 bases from J, with 11 bases between. Germline loops: CDR1 SGHDN, CDR2 FVKESK. The CDR3 contains 15 residues. Full variable domain (rest looked up from reference TRBV14 and TRBJ2-3): EAGVTQFPSHSVIEKGQTVTLRCDPISGHDNLYWYRRVMGKEIKFLLHFVKESKQDESGMPNNRFLAERTGGTYSTLKVQPAELEDSGVYFCASSPGTFSTDTQYFGPGTRLTVL.

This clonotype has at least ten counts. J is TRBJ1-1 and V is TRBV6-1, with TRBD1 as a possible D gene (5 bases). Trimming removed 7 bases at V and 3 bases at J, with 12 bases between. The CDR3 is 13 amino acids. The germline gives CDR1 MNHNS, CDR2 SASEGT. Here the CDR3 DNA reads TGTGCCAGCACCGCCCGGGGGGACACTGAAGCTTTCTTT. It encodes CASTARGDTEAFF.

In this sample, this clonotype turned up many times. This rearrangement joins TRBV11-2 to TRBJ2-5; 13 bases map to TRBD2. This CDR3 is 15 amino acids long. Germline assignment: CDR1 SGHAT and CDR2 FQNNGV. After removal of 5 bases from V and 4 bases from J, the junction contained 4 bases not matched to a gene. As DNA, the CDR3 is TGTGCCAGCAGCGGGAGACTAGCGGGAGGAGAGACCCAGTACTTC. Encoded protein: CASSGRLAGGETQYF.